Given below is one T cell receptor (beta chain) in context. Additional DNA sequences in this sample encode the identical CDR3. This specimen belongs to a study of blood T cell repertoires in COVID-19. Study as a whole: COVID-19 samples, acute and convalescent, were from the United States, Italy and Spain. Sources were T cells, B-cell-depleted T cells, or PBMCs; the material itself was cDNA or gDNA.

Original handling: Amplification with reference gene primers provided the estimates of nucleated cell counts. Assay: immunoSEQ multiplex PCR; the TCRdb copy retains only in-frame clones and omits some. Clone size and the V and J calls come from that table; the DNA yielded D and trimming. Seen here are fewer than 350,000 clones, approximately 86% observed once, and the top ten hold around 9%. The germline gives CDR1 SGHNT, CDR2 YYREEE (reference sequence). There are 15 residues in the CDR3. The V segment lost 1 base and the J segment 3 bases; nucleotides outside the gene matches: 5. The chain links TRBV5-4 to TRBJ2-5, with 8 bases fitting TRBD1. The sequencing sample was made of peripheral blood. The TCR sequence derives from a man aged 35 to 55 with active or convalescent COVID-19. CDR3 DNA: TGTGCCAGCAGCTTGACCCTGGACAGGGAAGAGACCCAGTACTTC. This sequence encodes CASSLTLDREETQYF.